Listed below are T cell receptor beta chains from one sample, sequenced in a study of blood T cell repertoires in COVID-19. The assay was immunoSEQ multiplex PCR, and TCRdb's table has in-frame clones only and misses some. The sample consists of hundreds of thousands of clones, 83% of them appearing once. The sequenced sample was PBMCs or T cells enriched from blood (not recorded which). The receptors originated from a woman between 45 and 65 years old who had been exposed to COVID-19. Each CDR3 is given with its conserved first and last residue. D genes are given only for firm matches. Size is omitted from some rows. Given values are once, few, many or a class for expanded clones.

abundance,d_gene,v_gene,j_gene,CDR3aa,CDR3nt
.,TRBD1,TRBV25-1,TRBJ1-4,CASATSGGNEKLFF,TGTGCCAGTGCTACCTCAGGGGGCAATGAAAAACTGTTTTTT
.,.,TRBV7-3,TRBJ2-5,CASSLSGPQETQYF,TGTGCCAGCAGCTTAAGCGGTCCTCAAGAGACCCAGTACTTC
.,.,TRBV19,TRBJ1-2,CASSIGAGYTF,TGTGCCAGTAGTATAGGGGCTGGCTACACCTTC
.,TRBD2,TRBV2,TRBJ2-5,CASTTPRGGRTQETQYF,TGTGCCAGCACCACCCCCCGGGGGGGACGGACTCAAGAGACCCAGTACTTC
.,TRBD2,TRBV19,TRBJ2-7,CASSIGGGRYEQYF,TGTGCCAGTAGTATTGGGGGGGGAAGATACGAGCAGTACTTC
.,.,TRBV6-1,TRBJ1-6,CASSEPMGRNSPLHF,TGTGCCAGCAGTGAGCCGATGGGGCGAAATTCACCCCTCCACTTT
.,TRBD1,TRBV2,TRBJ2-5,CASSRQGETQYF,TGTGCCAGCAGCAGACAGGGAGAGACCCAGTACTTC
once,TRBD1,TRBV18,TRBJ2-1,CASSQGQGGINEQFF,TGTGCCAGCTCACAAGGACAGGGGGGCATCAATGAGCAGTTCTTC
few,.,TRBV27,TRBJ1-1,CASSLSVAGEAFF,TGTGCCAGCAGTTTATCCGTGGCGGGCGAAGCTTTCTTT
.,.,TRBV24-1,TRBJ1-2,CATSDSGSYGYTF,TGTGCCACCAGTGATTCGGGTTCCTATGGCTACACCTTC
.,.,TRBV7-3,TRBJ1-1,CASSLAGMTEAFF,TGTGCCAGCAGCTTAGCAGGGATGACTGAAGCTTTCTTT
.,TRBD1,TRBV6-5,TRBJ1-2,CASSPRDRVTHGYTF,TGTGCCAGCAGCCCCCGGGACAGGGTAACCCATGGCTACACCTTC
few,.,TRBV11-3,TRBJ1-2,CASSSRNDRPNYGYTF,TGTGCCAGCAGCTCCCGGAACGACAGACCCAACTATGGCTACACCTTC
few,.,TRBV10-1,TRBJ2-1,CASSEGHGAQFF,TGCGCCAGCAGTGAGGGACATGGTGCGCAGTTCTTC
.,TRBD1,TRBV19,TRBJ2-2,CASSLSDRDTGELFF,TGTGCCAGTAGTCTTTCGGACAGGGACACCGGGGAGCTGTTTTTT
.,TRBD1,TRBV30,TRBJ1-2,CAWKLTGDSAGGYTF,TGTGCCTGGAAACTAACAGGGGACTCGGCAGGCGGCTACACCTTC
.,.,TRBV6-5,TRBJ2-3,CASSPRGTDTQYF,TGTGCCAGCAGCCCCAGGGGAACAGATACGCAGTATTTT
.,TRBD2,TRBV4-1,TRBJ2-3,CASSQERGGVDTQYF,TGCGCCAGCAGCCAAGAGCGGGGGGGCGTAGATACGCAGTATTTT
.,.,TRBV6-1,TRBJ1-5,CASSERGKGQPQHF,TGTGCCAGCAGTGAACGGGGGAAGGGTCAGCCCCAGCATTTT
few,.,TRBV5-1,TRBJ2-3,CASSTGTDRTDTQYF,TGCGCCAGCAGCACCGGAACAGACCGCACAGATACGCAGTATTTT
once,TRBD2,TRBV7-8,TRBJ2-1,CASSLAVGGNEQFF,TGTGCCAGCAGCTTAGCGGTCGGGGGGAATGAGCAGTTCTTC
.,.,TRBV28,TRBJ2-1,CASSLRARKAYNEQFF,TGTGCCAGCAGTTTGAGGGCCAGGAAGGCCTACAATGAGCAGTTCTTC
.,TRBD2,TRBV12-3/TRBV12-4,TRBJ2-1,CASRQTGTRQFF,TGTGCCAGCAGACAGACCGGGACTAGGCAGTTCTTC